Sequencing of this T cell receptor (beta chain) was carried out in a study of blood T cell repertoires in COVID-19. Study-wide background: In each case, the material was cDNA or gDNA derived from T cells, B-cell-depleted T cells, or PBMCs.

CDR3 length equals 12 residues. Per germline, CDR1 SNHLY and CDR2 FYNNEI. V lost 6 bases and J lost 5; bases outside the gene matches: 3. As for this clone: The same CDR3 is also encoded by other DNA sequences in this sample.

One Seattle source followed patients from active infection through their disease course. The method was immunoSEQ multiplex PCR; TCRdb's version includes in-frame clones alone and lacks a portion of them. The sample carries about 150,000 clones, approximately 91% recorded once. The chain carries TRBV2 and TRBJ1-2; 7 bases match TRBD1. The sequence was collected from a young man with COVID-19, enrolled during active disease. Material for sequencing was peripheral blood. The CDR3 reads CASRGTVYGYTF. In DNA form, the CDR3 reads TGTGCCAGCAGGGGGACAGTGTATGGCTACACCTTC.